This TCR beta chain was retrieved from a study of CD8 T cells in ankylosing spondylitis. This clonotype has more than one count but fewer than ten. Via MiXCR, TCRdb re-called the 5' RACE reads, giving one row per CDR3 protein. This sample has some 350,000 distinct CDR3 sequences, with roughly 14% found just once. The CDR3 has 15 amino acids. The V and J ends lost 9 bases and 3 bases respectively, with 17 bases between them. The sequence was collected from a male donor with ankylosing spondylitis or in good health (not recorded which). Material for sequencing was blood, either unsorted or a sorted T cell fraction (not recorded which). The chain has TRBV12-3 or TRBV12-4 and TRBJ2-2; D might be TRBD1 or TRBD2, each matching 6 bases. CDR3 residues: CASGTGGPYTGELFF. In DNA form, the CDR3 reads TGTGCCAGTGGGACCGGGGGCCCTTACACCGGGGAGCTGTTTTTT.